A single sample gave rise to the 2 T cell receptor beta chains below, sequenced in a study of cytomegalovirus exposure and HLA in healthy donors. This PCR relied on a set of 60 Vbeta primers and 13 Jbeta primers. The protocol was immunoSEQ multiplex PCR, while the TCRdb copy is restricted to in-frame clones and leaves out a portion. This table holds about 140,000 clones, around 84% found once. Sequences were obtained from PBMCs. These receptors came from a boy younger than 10 in good health and CMV-seronegative.

The chain recombines TRBV14 with TRBJ2-3, with 8 positions matching TRBD2. This CDR3 contains 19 residues. Germline values: CDR1 SGHDN, CDR2 FVKESK. Germline trimming cut 1 base from V and 5 bases from J; bases unmatched to any gene: 17. The CDR3 DNA is TGTGCCAGCAGCCAAGGGGGAACTAGCGGCAGAGGTTTGATAGATACGCAGTATTTT. It translates to CASSQGGTSGRGLIDTQYF.

The V gene is TRBV30, the J gene TRBJ2-1; the match to TRBD1 covers 11 bases. Looked up from germline, CDR1 is GTSNPN and CDR2 is SVGIG (reference sequence). V was pared by 0 bases and J by 8 bases, with 12 bases of the junction left unmatched. The CDR3 runs to 17 residues. The CDR3 reads CAWSVMMGTGGFYEQFF. CDR3 in DNA: TGTGCCTGGAGTGTAATGATGGGGACAGGGGGTTTCTATGAGCAGTTCTTC.